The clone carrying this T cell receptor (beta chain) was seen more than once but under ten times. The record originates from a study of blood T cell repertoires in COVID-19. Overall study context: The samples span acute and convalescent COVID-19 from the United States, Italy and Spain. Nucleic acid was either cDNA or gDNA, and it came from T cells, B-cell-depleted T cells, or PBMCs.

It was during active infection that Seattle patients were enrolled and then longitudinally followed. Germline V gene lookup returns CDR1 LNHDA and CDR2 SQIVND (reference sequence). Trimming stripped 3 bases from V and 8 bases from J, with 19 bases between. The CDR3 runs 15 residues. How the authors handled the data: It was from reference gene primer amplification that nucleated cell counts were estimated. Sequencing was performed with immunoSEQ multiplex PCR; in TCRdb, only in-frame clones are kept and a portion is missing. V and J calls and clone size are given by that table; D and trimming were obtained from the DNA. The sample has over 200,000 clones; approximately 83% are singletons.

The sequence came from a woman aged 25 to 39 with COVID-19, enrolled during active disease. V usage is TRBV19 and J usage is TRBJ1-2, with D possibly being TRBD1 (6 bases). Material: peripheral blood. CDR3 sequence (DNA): TGTGCCAGTAGTATTGGCGGGGGCGCGTCTAGGGGCTACACCTTC. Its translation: CASSIGGGASRGYTF.